This T cell receptor beta chain was identified during a study of cytomegalovirus exposure and HLA in healthy donors. Use of 60 Vbeta and 13 Jbeta primers characterized the PCR. Measured with immunoSEQ multiplex PCR; TCRdb has only the in-frame clones, and not every one. Of 150,000 to 200,000 clones listed, around 80% are singletons. Study-wide findings and caveats: Donors belonging to an Asian-associated ancestry cluster reportedly showed fewer N-insertions in productive TCRs than the roughly 680-donor mean, according to what a later analysis found.

The V gene lost 6 bases and the J gene lost 1 base, with 16 bases spanning the gap. There are 15 residues in the CDR3. Germline V gene data show CDR1 as SGHNT and CDR2 as YYREEE (reference sequence). Remarks on this clone: Its specificity is not known.

The sample was PBMCs. The clonotype originates from a woman between 45 and 65 years old in good health and CMV-seropositive. V is TRBV5-4 and J is TRBJ1-2; a weak D match, TRBD1 (5 bases). The CDR3 loop is CASTSDGGINYGYTF. In DNA, the CDR3 is TGTGCCAGCACCTCCGATGGGGGGATTAACTATGGCTACACCTTC.